By sample share, the clone carrying this T cell receptor (delta chain) is medium-sized. Germline CDR1 and CDR2: GEAIGNYY and EKD. The CDR3 loop spans 18 amino acids. The V and J ends lost 1 base and 5 bases respectively, with 17 bases between them. TCRdb repeated clone calling on the RT-PCR reads with CATT. The sample has about 11,000 delta-chain clones; roughly 1.3% are singletons. The data derive from a study of gamma-delta T cells after stem cell transplantation. This rearrangement joins TRDV2 to TRDJ3; maybe TRDD3 (5 bases). The clonotype was recovered from a human donor. It is not recorded whose cells these are; they may come from a transplant donor. Material: gamma-delta T cells. Here the CDR3 reads CACDTAGTQNGDTRQMFF. DNA of the CDR3: TGTGCCTGTGACACGGCGGGGACGCAAAACGGGGACACCCGACAGATGTTTTTC.